Listed below are T cell receptor beta chains from one sample, sequenced in a study of vaccination and CD4 T cells after COVID-19. MiXCR, run by TCRdb on the PCR reads, gives a single entry per CDR3 protein. The data contain 15,000 or so distinct CDR3 sequences, roughly two thirds of them seen just once; the ten biggest clones take up around 12%. No cognate antigen is known for these TCRs. Material for sequencing was CD4+ T cells from blood, cultured in vitro. These TCRs come from a human donor who had recovered from COVID-19. Each CDR3 is given with its conserved first and last residue. A D gene is named only where the DNA matches it firmly. Clone size is given for some rows only: seen once, a few or many times, or a class if the clone is expanded.

V	size	D	J	CDR3	DNA
TRBV30	NA	NA	TRBJ1-2	CALEGDSYGYTF	TGTGCCTTGGAGGGTGACAGCTATGGCTACACCTTC
TRBV7-6	once	TRBD2	TRBJ2-5	CASSLGGAGRQETQYF	TGTGCCAGCAGCTTAGGGGGAGCGGGGAGACAAGAGACCCAGTACTTC
TRBV6-1	NA	TRBD1	TRBJ1-5	CASSKDRDQPQHF	TGTGCCAGCAGTAAGGACAGGGACCAGCCCCAGCATTTT
TRBV6-5	NA	NA	TRBJ1-2	CASSYSFGGYTF	TGTGCCAGCAGTTACTCGTTTGGGGGCTACACCTTC
TRBV12-3/TRBV12-4	few	NA	TRBJ1-1	CASSWDGSPLTEAFF	TGTGCCAGCAGCTGGGACGGGTCCCCACTCACTGAAGCTTTCTTT
TRBV11-2	few	NA	TRBJ1-2	CASSPHSGTDYGYTF	TGTGCCAGCAGCCCTCATTCCGGGACGGACTATGGCTACACCTTC
TRBV7-2	NA	NA	TRBJ2-7	CASSLEAHNYEQYF	TGTGCCAGCAGCTTAGAAGCCCATAACTACGAGCAGTACTTC
TRBV25-1	NA	NA	TRBJ1-6	CASSAGQSSSYNSPLHF	TGTGCCAGCAGTGCCGGACAGTCGAGCTCCTATAATTCACCCCTCCACTTT
TRBV27	medium-sized	TRBD2	TRBJ2-7	CASSSRLAGPSYEQYF	TGTGCCAGCAGTTCTCGACTAGCGGGGCCCTCCTACGAGCAGTACTTC
TRBV4-1	NA	NA	TRBJ1-1	CASSPRLMNTEAFF	TGCGCCAGCAGCCCCAGGCTTATGAACACTGAAGCTTTCTTT
TRBV27	NA	TRBD1	TRBJ2-1	CASSYDRAPPSSYNEQFF	TGTGCCAGCAGTTACGACAGGGCCCCGCCTAGCTCCTACAATGAGCAGTTCTTC
TRBV19	NA	NA	TRBJ2-1	CASSRAYNEQFF	TGTGCCAGTAGTAGGGCGTACAATGAGCAGTTCTTC
TRBV6-1	few	NA	TRBJ1-2	CASSAPTRASHYGYTF	TGTGCCAGCAGTGCACCCACACGGGCGAGCCACTATGGCTACACCTTC
TRBV20-1	NA	TRBD2	TRBJ2-3	CSARTPGGAGGDTQYF	TGCAGTGCTAGAACCCCGGGGGGAGCGGGGGGAGATACGCAGTATTTT
TRBV7-9	NA	NA	TRBJ2-3	CASSLFKSTDTQYF	TGTGCCAGCAGCTTGTTTAAGTCCACAGATACGCAGTATTTT
TRBV7-2	once	NA	TRBJ1-5	CASSLGARENQPQHF	TGTGCCAGCAGCTTAGGAGCCAGAGAGAATCAGCCCCAGCATTTT
TRBV15	NA	NA	TRBJ2-1	CATSSIDRSNEQFF	TGTGCCACCAGCAGTATAGATCGGTCGAATGAGCAGTTCTTC
TRBV4-1	medium-sized	NA	TRBJ2-7	CASSQDPGAEQYF	TGCGCCAGCAGCCAAGACCCAGGGGCCGAGCAGTACTTC
TRBV25-1	NA	NA	TRBJ1-2	CASSKGQGRNGYTF	TGTGCCAGCAGTAAGGGACAAGGCAGAAATGGCTACACCTTC
TRBV6-2/TRBV6-3	NA	TRBD2	TRBJ2-5	CASSRRTSGRAVGETQYF	TGTGCCAGCAGTCGCCGGACTAGCGGGAGGGCCGTTGGAGAGACCCAGTACTTC